This T cell receptor beta chain was recorded in a study of CD8+ T cells in alopecia areata. In the case of this clone: Its antigen is unidentified.

Regarding the study as a whole: Clonality in the scalp and expanded CD8+ clones ranked among the top 100 were significantly decreased by tofacitinib.

Germline CDR1 LNHDA, CDR2 SQIVND (reference sequence). The CDR3 is 13 residues long. Unmatched junction bases numbered 7, after V lost 5 bases and J lost 7 bases. RNA extraction and reverse transcription yielded cDNA as sequencing template. Sequenced by immunoSEQ multiplex PCR; TCRdb stores in-frame clones only, minus some. Here the sample spans about 200,000 clones, about three fifths being singletons. Treatment specified: oral pan-JAK inhibitor, 5-10 mg twice daily. The chain combines TRBV19 with TRBJ1-2, with TRBD1 matching 7 bases. Sequencing was performed on CD4+ T cells sorted from blood, taken at week 4, from a patient treated with tofacitinib. The TCR originated in a human donor with alopecia areata. The CDR3 nucleotides read TGTGCCAGTAGTCTCTCGGGACAGCCTGGCTACACCTTC. Translating it yields CASSLSGQPGYTF.